This TCR beta chain was recorded in a study of T-cell reconstitution after alpha-beta-depleted transplantation in children. This clonotype was counted once. Germline-derived CDR1 and CDR2 are SQVTM and ANQGSEA. V lost 3 bases and J lost 6; bases outside the gene matches: 11. The CDR3 sequence is 16 residues long. The TCRbeta library was prepared with unique molecular identifiers. TCRdb passed the PCR reads through MiXCR, listing each CDR3 protein once. The sample carries more than 200,000 distinct CDR3 sequences, about 25% recorded once. Sequenced material: PBMCs, taken before TCRalphabeta/CD19-depleted stem cell transplant. This clonotype originated in a girl aged 2 to 9 with Fanconi anemia, due to receive a stem cell transplant. The V gene is TRBV29-1, the J gene TRBJ2-2, with 9 bases that match TRBD1. The CDR3 loop reads CSVEPGQGTLAGELFF. For the CDR3, the DNA is TGCAGCGTTGAGCCGGGACAGGGAACTTTGGCCGGGGAGCTGTTTTTT.